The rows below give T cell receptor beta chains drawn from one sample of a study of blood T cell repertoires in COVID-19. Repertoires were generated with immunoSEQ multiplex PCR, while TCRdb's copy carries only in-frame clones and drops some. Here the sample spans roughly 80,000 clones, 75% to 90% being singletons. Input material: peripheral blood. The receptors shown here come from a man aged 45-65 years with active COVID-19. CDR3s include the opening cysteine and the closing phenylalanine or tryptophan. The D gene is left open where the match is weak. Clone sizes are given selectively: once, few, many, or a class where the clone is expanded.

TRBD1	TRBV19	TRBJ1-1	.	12	TGTGCCAGTACCTGGGGACAGGGAGAAGCTTTCTTT	CASTWGQGEAFF
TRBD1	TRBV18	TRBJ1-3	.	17	TGTGCCAGCTCACCACCGCAGGGGGCGCCTGGGATAGACACCATATATTTT	CASSPPQGAPGIDTIYF
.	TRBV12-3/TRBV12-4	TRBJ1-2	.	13	TGTGCCAGCAGCTCCTTCGACAGAGAAGGCTACACCTTC	CASSSFDREGYTF
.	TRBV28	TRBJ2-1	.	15	TGTGCCAGCAGCCGGGGGACGGGGTCGGGACTTGAGCAGTTCTTC	CASSRGTGSGLEQFF
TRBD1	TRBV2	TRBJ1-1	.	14	TGTGCCAGCAGGGACAGGGTTGCGACGACTGAAGCTTTCTTT	CASRDRVATTEAFF
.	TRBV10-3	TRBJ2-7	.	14	TGTGCCATCAGGCGGACGGGAGCTCCCTACGAGCAGTACTTC	CAIRRTGAPYEQYF
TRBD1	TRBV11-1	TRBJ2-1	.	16	TGTGCCAGCAGCTCCCCGGACAGGAGCTCCTACAATGAGCAGTTCTTC	CASSSPDRSSYNEQFF
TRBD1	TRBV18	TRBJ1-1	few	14	TGTGCCAGCTCACCGGGACAGCTGAACACTGAAGCTTTCTTT	CASSPGQLNTEAFF
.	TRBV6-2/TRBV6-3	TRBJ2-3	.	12	TGTGCCAGCAGTTACCTCGGCGTCGGGGGTTTTTTT	CASSYLGVGGFF
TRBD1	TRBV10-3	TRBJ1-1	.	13	TGTGCCATTCAACAGGGGGCAAACACTGAAGCTTTCTTT	CAIQQGANTEAFF
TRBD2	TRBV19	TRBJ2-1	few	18	TGTGCCAGTACCCCCCTGGTAGTTCTAGCGGGGTCCAGGGATGAGCAGTTCTTC	CASTPLVVLAGSRDEQFF
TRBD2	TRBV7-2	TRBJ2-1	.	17	TGTGCCAGCAGCGGCTTTACCCTAGCGGGGGCCCCAAATGAGCAGTTCTTC	CASSGFTLAGAPNEQFF
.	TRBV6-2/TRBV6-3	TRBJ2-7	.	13	TGTGCCAGCAGCCGGAGCCCCCCCTCTGAGCAGTACTTC	CASSRSPPSEQYF
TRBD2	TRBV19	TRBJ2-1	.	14	TGTGCCACCAAGAGCGGGAGGGCGGGAAATGAGCAGTTCTTC	CATKSGRAGNEQFF
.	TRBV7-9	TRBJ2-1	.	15	TGTGCCAGCAGCTTAGCCTCACGGGCCGCGGGAGAGCAGTTCTTC	CASSLASRAAGEQFF
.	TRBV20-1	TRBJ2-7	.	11	TGCAGTGCCGCGACCGGGTACGAGCAGTACTTC	CSAATGYEQYF
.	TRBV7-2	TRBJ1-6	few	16	TGTGCCAGCAGCTTCGTCGGTGGAGGTGTGAATTCACCCCTCCACTTT	CASSFVGGGVNSPLHF
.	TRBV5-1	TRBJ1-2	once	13	TGCGCCAGCCGAACAGGGAGCACCTATGGCTACACCTTC	CASRTGSTYGYTF
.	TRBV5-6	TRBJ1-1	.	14	TGTGCCAGCAGCGTGGACAGATTGAACACTGAAGCTTTCTTT	CASSVDRLNTEAFF
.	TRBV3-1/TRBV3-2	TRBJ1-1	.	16	TGTGCCAGCAGCCAAGGGGGGGAAGGGGCGAACACTGAAGCTTTCTTT	CASSQGGEGANTEAFF
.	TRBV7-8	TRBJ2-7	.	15	TGTGCCAGCAGCTCGACTGCCGGTGGCTCCTACGAGCAGTACTTC	CASSSTAGGSYEQYF
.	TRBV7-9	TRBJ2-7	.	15	TGTGCCAGCAGCCCCCCCCCGGGTTCCTCCTACGAGCAGTACTTC	CASSPPPGSSYEQYF
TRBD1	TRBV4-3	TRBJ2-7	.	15	TGCGCCAGCAGCCAAGATTTGGGACAGGCCTACGAGCAGTACTTC	CASSQDLGQAYEQYF
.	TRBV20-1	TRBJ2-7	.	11	TGCAGTGCTAGTGGGCAGGGAGAGCAGTACTTC	CSASGQGEQYF
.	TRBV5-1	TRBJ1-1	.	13	TGCGCCAGCTGTCTACAGCCTTACACTGAAGCTTTCTTT	CASCLQPYTEAFF
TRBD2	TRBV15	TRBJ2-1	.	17	TGTGCCACCAGCAGAGATCTTGGCGGGAGCTCCTACAATGAGCAGTTCTTC	CATSRDLGGSSYNEQFF
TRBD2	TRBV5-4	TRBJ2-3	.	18	TGTGCCAGCAGCTTGGCCCCCACTAGCGGGGACGACACAGATACGCAGTATTTT	CASSLAPTSGDDTDTQYF
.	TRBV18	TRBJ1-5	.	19	TGTGCCAGCTCACCCACTAATTCCCCGGGACAACTTAGCAATCAGCCCCAGCATTTT	CASSPTNSPGQLSNQPQHF
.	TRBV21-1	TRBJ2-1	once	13	TGTGCCAGCAGCAAAGCTGAAACAGACGAGCAGTTCTTC	CASSKAETDEQFF
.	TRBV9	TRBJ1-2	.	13	TGTGCCAGCAGCGTAGTCCCCCCATATGGCCACACCTTC	CASSVVPPYGHTF
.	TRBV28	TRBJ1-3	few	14	TGTGCCAGCAGGGACAGCTATTCTGGAAACACCATATATTTT	CASRDSYSGNTIYF
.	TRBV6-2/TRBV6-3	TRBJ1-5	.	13	TGTGCCAGCAGTTCGGGACACGGGCAGCCCCAGCATTTT	CASSSGHGQPQHF
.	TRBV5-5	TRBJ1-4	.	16	TGTGCCAGCAGCCTCCGACAGTCAGCAACTAATGAAAAACTGTTTTTT	CASSLRQSATNEKLFF
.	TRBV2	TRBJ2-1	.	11	TGTGCCAGCAGTTATTACAATGAGCAGTTCTTC	CASSYYNEQFF
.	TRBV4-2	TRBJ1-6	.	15	TGTGCCAGCAGCCAAGCGGACACCAGTAATTCACCCCTCCACTTT	CASSQADTSNSPLHF
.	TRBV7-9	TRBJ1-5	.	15	TGTGCCAGCAGCTTAGCGGGGGGGCCCAATCAGCCCCAGCATTTT	CASSLAGGPNQPQHF
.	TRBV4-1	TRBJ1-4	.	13	TGCGCCAGCAGCCGGACAGAGGGTGAAAAACTGTTTTTT	CASSRTEGEKLFF
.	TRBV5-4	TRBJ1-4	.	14	TGTGCCAGCAGCGGGACTCGAGAAAGTGAAAAACTGTTTTTT	CASSGTRESEKLFF
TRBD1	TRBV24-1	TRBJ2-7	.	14	TGTGCCACCAGTGATTCGGGACAGCCTTACGAGCAGTACTTC	CATSDSGQPYEQYF
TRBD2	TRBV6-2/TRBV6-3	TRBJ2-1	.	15	TGTGCCAGCAGTTTGACTAGCGGGAGGGTAGATGAGCAGTTCTTC	CASSLTSGRVDEQFF
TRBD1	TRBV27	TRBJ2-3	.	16	TGTGCCAGCAGTTTAGGACAGGGGGCCGTCACAGATACGCAGTATTTT	CASSLGQGAVTDTQYF
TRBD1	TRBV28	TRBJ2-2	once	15	TGTGCCAGCAGTCCAAGGGGACAGGGGATCGGGGAGCTGTTTTTT	CASSPRGQGIGELFF
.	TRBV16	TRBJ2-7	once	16	TGTGCCAGCAGCCAATCACCGGACAGTAGCTCCTACGAGCAGTACTTC	CASSQSPDSSSYEQYF
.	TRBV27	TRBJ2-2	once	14	TGTGCCAGCAGCGATAGGGGAGGCACCGGGGAGCTGTTTTTT	CASSDRGGTGELFF
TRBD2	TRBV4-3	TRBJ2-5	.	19	TGCGCCAGCAGCCAACGCAACGTGGCGGGAGGCGACCTCCAAGAGACCCAGTACTTC	CASSQRNVAGGDLQETQYF
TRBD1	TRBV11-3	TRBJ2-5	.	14	TGTGCCAGCAGCCCCGGGACAGGGAGAGAGACCCAGTACTTC	CASSPGTGRETQYF
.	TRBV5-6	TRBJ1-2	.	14	TGTGCCAGCAGCTTGGGACAGGCATCCTATGGCTACACCTTC	CASSLGQASYGYTF
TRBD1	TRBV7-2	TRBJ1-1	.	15	TGTGCCAGCAGTCGACAGGGATCGGTGAACACTGAAGCTTTCTTT	CASSRQGSVNTEAFF
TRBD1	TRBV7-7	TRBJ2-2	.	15	TGTGCTAGCAGCTTACGACAGGGGAACACCGGGGAGCTGTTTTTT	CASSLRQGNTGELFF
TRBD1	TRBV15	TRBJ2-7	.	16	TGTGCCACCAGCAGAGATCTAGGGACAGGAGGGTACGAGCAGTACTTC	CATSRDLGTGGYEQYF
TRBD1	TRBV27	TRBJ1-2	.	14	TGTGCCAGCAGATCGACAGGGCCCCTCTATGGCTACACCTTC	CASRSTGPLYGYTF
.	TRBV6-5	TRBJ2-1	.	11	TGTGCCAGCAGTCGAGAGGGGGGGGAGTTCTTC	CASSREGGEFF
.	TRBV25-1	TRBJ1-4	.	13	TGTGCCAGCAGTCTGCCAGGGGAGGAAAAACTGTTTTTT	CASSLPGEEKLFF
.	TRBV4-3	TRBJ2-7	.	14	TGCGCCAGCAGCCGTCGACTGGATACCTACGAGCAGTACTTC	CASSRRLDTYEQYF
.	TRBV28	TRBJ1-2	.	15	TGTGCCAGCTGGGAGGGCCGGGGGGGAACCAATGGCTACACCTTC	CASWEGRGGTNGYTF